The T cell receptor beta chain described here comes from a study of CD8 T cells in Susac syndrome. CDR1 LNHDA and CDR2 SQIVND come from the germline V gene (reference sequence). This CDR3 region has 13 residues. Trimming removed 5 bases from V and 6 bases from J, with 13 bases in between. Random hexamers were used to reverse transcribe roughly 0.45 to 1 ug of RNA. TCRdb re-derived calls from the immunoSEQ multiplex PCR reads in MiXCR, one entry per CDR3 protein. The sample shows about 150,000 distinct CDR3 sequences, approximately 94% of them seen only once. The receptor was isolated from a human donor in good health. The rearrangement joins TRBV19 to TRBJ1-2; no clear D. Source material: CD4+ T cells from PBMCs. The CDR3 DNA is TGTGCCAGTAGTGTAGGGCAGAGGCATGGCTACACCTTC. It translates to CASSVGQRHGYTF.